This T cell receptor beta chain emerged from a study of blood T cell repertoires in COVID-19. Turning to the study itself: There were acute and convalescent COVID-19 samples, and they came from the United States, Italy and Spain. The cDNA or gDNA used as material had been derived from T cells, B-cell-depleted T cells, or PBMCs.

Original processing notes: Using reference gene primer amplification, nucleated cell counts were estimated. Sequenced by immunoSEQ multiplex PCR; TCRdb stores in-frame clones only, minus some. V and J calls and clone size follow that table, whereas D and trimming were derived from the DNA. The repertoire holds some 150,000 clones, with roughly 81% as singletons. With V trimmed by 1 base and J by 4 bases, 5 bases remained unmatched. The CDR3 consists of 15 residues. The germline gives CDR1 SGHRS, CDR2 YFSETQ. V and J are TRBV5-1 and TRBJ2-3; 8 bases fit TRBD2. Sequenced: peripheral blood. The TCR originated in a human donor with acute or convalescent COVID-19. The donor label of this sample is uncertain. This CDR3 is CASSLNAGGADTQYF. The CDR3 DNA follows: TGCGCCAGCAGCTTGAACGCGGGGGGAGCAGATACGCAGTATTTT.